Following are 30 T cell receptor beta chains from one sample sequenced in a study of cytomegalovirus exposure and HLA in healthy donors. In the PCR, 60 Vbeta and 13 Jbeta primers were used. Only in-frame clones appear in the TCRdb table, and some are missing; sequencing was by immunoSEQ multiplex PCR. The sample gives over 100,000 clones, about 76% of which show up once; 1.3% to 1.5% is in the top ten. The sequenced sample consisted of PBMCs. Receptors originate from a woman in her thirties or forties in good health and CMV-seronegative.

The chain carries TRBV28 and TRBJ1-3; no clear D. CDR3 length: 15 residues. V lost 5 bases to trimming and J lost 0 bases, with 11 bases between them. The germline V gene has CDR1 MDHEN and CDR2 SYDVKM. The CDR3 DNA reads as TGTGCCAGCAGTAAGAGGAGACCCTCTGGAAACACCATATATTTT. Translation gives CASSKRRPSGNTIYF.

V usage is TRBV5-1 and J usage is TRBJ2-1; D not certain. The CDR3 has 11 amino acids. CDR1 is SGHRS and CDR2 is YFSETQ in the germline V gene. The ends were cut back, 4 bases at V and 9 bases at J, with 8 bases in the middle. The CDR3 loop is CASSLTGEQFF. Written as DNA, the CDR3 is TGCGCCAGCAGCCTCACTGGTGAGCAGTTCTTC.

This clone was recorded only once. The J gene is TRBJ2-2, the V gene TRBV4-3; 7 bases fit TRBD2. The CDR3 is made up of 17 amino acids. Germline V gives CDR1 LGHNA, CDR2 YSLEER. With 5 bases clipped from V and 0 bases from J, the junction kept 9 bases outside the gene matches. The CDR3 is CASSARRGGTNTGELFF. In DNA, the CDR3 is TGCGCCAGCAGCGCCCGCCGCGGGGGAACGAACACCGGGGAGCTGTTTTTT.

The chain employs TRBV7-2 and TRBJ1-4; tentatively, D is TRBD1 (5 bases). The V gene's germline CDR1 is SGHTA and CDR2 FQGNSA. This CDR3 region has 13 residues. Trimming took 3 bases from V and 7 from J, leaving 9 bases between them. CDR3 nucleotides: TGTGCCAGCAGCTTTAGCACAGGTGAAAAACTGTTTTTT. Its protein is CASSFSTGEKLFF.

The rearrangement links TRBV11-3 to TRBJ2-3, with TRBD2 matching over 9 bases. The CDR3 runs to 15 residues. Trimming cost V 1 base and J 5 bases; bases outside gene matches: 4. Germline CDR1 reads SGHNT; CDR2 reads YENEEA. The CDR3 protein is CASSLGGLAGDTQYF. DNA of the CDR3: TGTGCCAGCAGCTTAGGGGGACTAGCAGGAGATACGCAGTATTTT.

This clone was observed a single time. The chain is built from TRBV7-6 and TRBJ1-1, with TRBD1 as a possible D gene (5 bases). Per germline, CDR1 SGHVS and CDR2 FNYEAQ. The CDR3 runs to 16 residues. V shed 5 bases and J shed 0 bases, with 16 bases lying between them. CDR3 sequence (DNA): TGTGCCAGCAGCCCCCGAACCGGGGGGATGAACACTGAAGCTTTCTTT. This encodes CASSPRTGGMNTEAFF.

The V gene is TRBV10-3, the J gene TRBJ1-2; D remains unclear. V shed 2 bases and J shed 8 bases, with 12 bases lying between them. Germline CDR1 and CDR2: ENHRY and SYGVKD. This CDR3 comprises 13 residues. CDR3 coding DNA: TGTGCCATCAGTGAGAAGGAAGGAGTCGGCTACACCTTC. It is translated as CAISEKEGVGYTF.

This clone has more than one count but fewer than ten. J is TRBJ1-1 and V is TRBV9; TRBD1 matches 9 bases. Germline V gives CDR1 SGDLS, CDR2 YYNGEE. The CDR3 loop spans 13 amino acids. Trimming at V came to 4 bases and at J to 5 bases, leaving 3 bases not matched to a gene. The CDR3 loop is CASSRQGGTEAFF. The CDR3, as DNA: TGTGCCAGCAGCCGACAGGGGGGGACTGAAGCTTTCTTT.

V and J are TRBV28 and TRBJ2-1; 10 nucleotides match TRBD2. The germline gives CDR1 MDHEN, CDR2 SYDVKM. The ends lost 5 bases at V and 4 bases at J; junction bases unmatched: 5. CDR3 length equals 15 residues. In nucleotides, the CDR3 is TGTGCCAGCAGTCCCGGACTAGCGGATTACAATGAGCAGTTCTTC. Protein product: CASSPGLADYNEQFF.

The chain links TRBV4-1 to TRBJ2-5; the D gene is possibly TRBD1 (5 bases). The CDR3 is 16 amino acids. Germline values: CDR1 MGHRA, CDR2 YSYEKL. Trimming removed 0 bases from V and 5 bases from J, with 16 bases in between. CDR3 region: CASSQDRFGQLETQYF. The CDR3 nucleotides read TGCGCCAGCAGCCAAGATAGGTTCGGACAACTGGAGACCCAGTACTTC.

This clone is a singleton in its sample. The chain links TRBV18 to TRBJ2-1; D might be TRBD2 (5 bases). V lost 6 bases to trimming and J lost 0 bases, with 12 bases between them. The CDR3 extends over 15 amino acids. Germline V gene sequence: CDR1 KGHSH, CDR2 LQKENI. CDR3 in amino acids: CASSSDSFSYNEQFF. CDR3 DNA: TGTGCCAGCTCCTCGGACTCGTTCTCCTACAATGAGCAGTTCTTC.

This chain links TRBV6-5 with TRBJ1-2, with D unresolved. Per the germline V gene, CDR1 is MNHEY and CDR2 is SVGAGI. V gave up 2 bases and J gave up 0 bases, with 4 bases separating them. CDR3 length: 13 residues. The CDR3 region has the DNA TGTGCCAGCAGTTACACAGCTAACTATGGCTACACCTTC. Protein product: CASSYTANYGYTF.

This clone was recorded a few times. V and J are TRBV5-1 and TRBJ2-5, with D unclear. The assigned J gene may be wrong: the sequence end matches TRBJ2-7 better. CDR1 is SGHRS and CDR2 is YFSETQ in the germline V gene. CDR3 length: 11 amino acids. The CDR3 reads CASSLDYEQYF. The CDR3 coding sequence is TGCGCCAGCAGCTTGGATTACGAGCAGTACTTC.

The J gene is TRBJ1-1, the V gene TRBV6-1; 8 nucleotides match TRBD1. The CDR3 spans 15 residues. V was pared by 2 bases and J by 5 bases, with 7 bases of the junction left unmatched. The germline V gene encodes CDR1 MNHNS and CDR2 SASEGT. The CDR3 DNA sequence: TGTGCCAGCAGTGAACGGGCAGGGGGCCGGACTGAAGCTTTCTTT. This codes for CASSERAGGRTEAFF.

With regard to this clone: Other DNA sequences in this specimen translate into the identical CDR3. The chain carries TRBV5-4 and TRBJ2-6; D possibly corresponds to TRBD2 (6 bases). The germline V and J ends were trimmed by 3 bases and 0 bases, with 13 bases remaining between them. The length of the CDR3 is 17 residues. CDR1 is SGHNT, CDR2 YYREEE, per germline (reference sequence). CDR3 sequence (DNA): TGTGCCAGCAGCTCCGGGAGTACCCACTCTGGGGCCAACGTCCTGACTTTC. Its translation: CASSSGSTHSGANVLTF.

This clone has a handful of counts. This sequence joins TRBV6-4 and TRBJ1-1, with 8 bases that match TRBD1. The CDR3 sequence is 14 residues long. Germline CDR1 is MRHNA and CDR2 is SNTAGT. Trimming took 5 bases from V and 1 from J; bases not matched to a gene: 3. In nucleotides, the CDR3 is TGTGCCAGCAGTAGAGGACAGGGGAACACTGAAGCTTTCTTT. As protein: CASSRGQGNTEAFF.

V is TRBV2 and J is TRBJ1-1; no firm D call. V was shortened by 7 bases and J by 5 bases, with 14 bases between the two germline ends. Germline V gene sequence: CDR1 SNHLY, CDR2 FYNNEI. This CDR3 is 13 amino acids long. CDR3 region: CASTRGLGTEAFF. The CDR3 DNA reads as TGTGCCAGCACCCGAGGGCTGGGTACTGAAGCTTTCTTT.

V and J are TRBV10-3 and TRBJ2-7; 9 bases map to TRBD1. Germline assignment: CDR1 ENHRY and CDR2 SYGVKD. V gave up 8 bases and J gave up 0 bases; unmatched junction bases: 5. There are 14 residues in the CDR3. In nucleotides, the CDR3 is TGTGCCATCCGACGACAGGGGGACTCCTACGAGCAGTACTTC. It encodes CAIRRQGDSYEQYF.

This sequence joins TRBV12-2 and TRBJ2-7; TRBD2, the table's D call, was not compared with the DNA. TRBV12-2 is described as a pseudogene. The length of the CDR3 is 15 residues. CDR3 residues: CASPFSGPPSYEQYF. Here the CDR3 DNA reads TGTGCAAGTCCCTTTTCGGGTCCTCCATCCTACGAGCAGTACTTC.

The chain employs TRBV18 and TRBJ1-2; 8 positions match TRBD1. The germline gives CDR1 KGHSH, CDR2 LQKENI. V trimming: 2 bases; J trimming: 6 bases; junction bases outside the gene matches: 5. The CDR3 is made up of 14 amino acids. The CDR3 DNA reads as TGTGCCAGCTCACCATTAACAGGGGGTCATGGCTACACCTTC. Translating it yields CASSPLTGGHGYTF.

The rearrangement joins TRBV28 to TRBJ2-2; D is undetermined. V was shortened by 5 bases and J by 0 bases, with 4 bases between the two germline ends. The germline V gene has CDR1 MDHEN and CDR2 SYDVKM. This CDR3 contains 13 residues. The CDR3 reads CASSPSNTGELFF. In nucleotides, the CDR3 is TGTGCCAGCAGTCCCTCGAACACCGGGGAGCTGTTTTTT. The full variable domain, its missing parts supplied by reference TRBV28 and TRBJ2-2, is DVKVTQSSRYLVKRTGEKVFLECVQDMDHENMFWYRQDPGLGLRLIYFSYDVKMKEKGDIPEGYSVSREKKERFSLILESASTNQTSMYLCASSPSNTGELFFGEGSRLTVL.

The chain is built from TRBV5-5 and TRBJ2-1, with a possible D match to TRBD2 (5 bases). Germline CDR1 and CDR2: SGHKS and YYEKEE (reference sequence). CDR3 length equals 11 residues. The germline V and J ends were trimmed by 0 bases and 15 bases, with 10 bases remaining between them. CDR3 residues: CASSLEREGFF. The CDR3 nucleotides are TGTGCCAGCAGCTTGGAGAGGGAAGGGTTCTTC.

This sequence joins TRBV27 and TRBJ1-2, with TRBD1 identical over 7 bases. Losses at the gene ends were 0 bases for V and 5 bases for J; bases not matched to a gene: 6. From germline, CDR1 is MNHEY and CDR2 SMNVEV (reference sequence). The CDR3 sequence is 15 residues long. The CDR3 sequence: CASSLSRGRGYGYTF. CDR3 nucleotides: TGTGCCAGCAGTTTATCGAGAGGCAGGGGGTATGGCTACACCTTC.

This chain uses TRBV11-3 with TRBJ1-5; 7 positions agree with TRBD1. The CDR3 runs 15 residues. Germline V gene data show CDR1 as SGHNT and CDR2 as YENEEA. V gave up 5 bases and J gave up 4 bases; unmatched junction bases: 8. For the CDR3, the DNA is TGTGCCAGCAGCGCATCCGGGACAGCAAATCAGCCCCAGCATTTT. Translated, it gives CASSASGTANQPQHF.

The V and J genes are TRBV6-5 and TRBJ2-7, with TRBD2 identical over 13 bases. The CDR3 runs to 15 residues. Trimming at V came to 6 bases and at J to 6 bases, leaving 8 bases not matched to a gene. CDR1 MNHEY and CDR2 SVGAGI come from the germline V gene. The CDR3 loop reads CASSFGLAGAFEQYF. Written as DNA, the CDR3 is TGTGCCAGCAGCTTCGGACTAGCGGGGGCCTTCGAGCAGTACTTC.

This chain uses TRBV7-3 with TRBJ1-1; D unclear. The ends were cut back, 0 bases at V and 1 base at J, with 9 bases in the middle. The CDR3 totals 15 residues. Germline V gene lookup returns CDR1 SGHTA and CDR2 FQGTGA. This CDR3 is CASSLTVEPNTEAFF. DNA for the CDR3: TGTGCCAGCAGCTTAACGGTAGAGCCGAACACTGAAGCTTTCTTT.

J is TRBJ1-6 and V is TRBV14; maybe TRBD1 (6 bases). CDR1 is SGHDN, CDR2 FVKESK, per germline. This CDR3 is built from 16 residues. V lost 4 bases and J lost 7, with 17 bases in between. DNA for the CDR3: TGTGCCAGCAGCCGCGGCACAGGGAATTCAAATTCACCCCTCCACTTT. Translating it yields CASSRGTGNSNSPLHF. The whole variable domain, filled in from reference TRBV14 and TRBJ1-6, reads EAGVTQFPSHSVIEKGQTVTLRCDPISGHDNLYWYRRVMGKEIKFLLHFVKESKQDESGMPNNRFLAERTGGTYSTLKVQPAELEDSGVYFCASSRGTGNSNSPLHFGNGTRLTVT.

The chain has TRBV27 and TRBJ2-3, with 10 bases aligning to TRBD2. CDR1 is MNHEY and CDR2 is SMNVEV in the germline V gene (reference sequence). Losses at the gene ends were 5 bases for V and 2 bases for J; bases not matched to a gene: 7. The CDR3 spans 16 residues. CDR3 sequence: CASSQTSGRNTDTQYF. DNA of the CDR3: TGTGCCAGCAGTCAGACTAGCGGGCGAAACACAGATACGCAGTATTTT.

Only a few counts were recorded for this clone. V and J are TRBV10-3 and TRBJ1-1, with D unclear. CDR3 length equals 12 residues. The ends were cut back, 4 bases at V and 2 bases at J, with 5 bases in the middle. The germline V gene has CDR1 ENHRY and CDR2 SYGVKD. The CDR3 is CAISVQNTEAFF. CDR3 nucleotides: TGTGCCATCAGTGTCCAAAACACTGAAGCTTTCTTT.

This chain uses TRBV27 with TRBJ2-7; 10 bases are a match to TRBD1. CDR1 MNHEY and CDR2 SMNVEV come from the germline V gene (reference sequence). V lost 10 bases, J lost 1 base, and 4 bases stayed unmatched. The CDR3 extends over 13 amino acids. The CDR3 DNA reads TGTGCCATACGACAGGGGGCTTCCTACGAGCAGTACTTC. Protein: CAIRQGASYEQYF.